This TCR beta chain was sequenced during a study of molecular identifiers for immune sequencing clone quantification. CDR1 MNHEY and CDR2 SVGAGI come from the germline V gene. This CDR3 contains 15 residues. With 4 bases clipped from V and 6 bases from J, the junction kept 8 bases outside the gene matches. TCRdb recomputed calls from the PCR reads with MiXCR, one row per CDR3 protein. The sample has approximately 100,000 distinct CDR3 sequences, around a third seen once; the top ten hold around 3.8%. This clonotype occurred many times. The V and J genes are TRBV6-5 and TRBJ2-1; 8 bases are shared with TRBD1. Sequences were obtained from naive CD8+ T cells from blood, with Jurkat cell RNA spiked in. Regarding subset: FACS-sorted CD8+CD4-CCR7+CD45RA+ naive T cells. This clonotype was sampled from a human donor in good health. Some libraries in this study had Jurkat cell RNA spiked in. For the CDR3, the DNA is TGTGCCAGCAGTTCCTGGACAGGGACAGGCAATGAGCAGTTCTTC. Encoded protein: CASSSWTGTGNEQFF.